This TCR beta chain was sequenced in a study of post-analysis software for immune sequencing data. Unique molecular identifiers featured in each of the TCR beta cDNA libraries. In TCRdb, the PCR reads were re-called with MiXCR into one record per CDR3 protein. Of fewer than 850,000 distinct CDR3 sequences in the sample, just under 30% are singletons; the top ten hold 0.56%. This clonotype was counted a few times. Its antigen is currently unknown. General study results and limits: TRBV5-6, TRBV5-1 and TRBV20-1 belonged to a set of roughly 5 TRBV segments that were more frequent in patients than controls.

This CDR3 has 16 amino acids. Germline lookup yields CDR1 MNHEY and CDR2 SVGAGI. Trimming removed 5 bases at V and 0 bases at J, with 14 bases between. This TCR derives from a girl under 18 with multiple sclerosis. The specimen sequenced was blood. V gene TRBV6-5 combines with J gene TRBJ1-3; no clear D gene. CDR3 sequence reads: CASSRGGHFSGNTIYF. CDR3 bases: TGTGCCAGCAGTCGCGGCGGGCATTTCTCTGGAAACACCATATATTTT.